These 22 T cell receptor beta chains were sequenced from one sample in a study of shared clonotypes between healthy human individuals. The method was immunoSEQ multiplex PCR; TCRdb's version includes in-frame clones alone and lacks a portion of them. Of 650,000 to 750,000 clones in the sample, around 72% were seen once. The sequencing sample was made of memory CD4+ T cells sorted from blood. As for subset: CD45RA-negative fraction. The receptors were sampled from a woman under 40 in good health.

The chain uses TRBV9 and TRBJ2-2, with 9 nucleotides matching TRBD2. The CDR3 sequence is 15 residues long. Germline CDR1 SGDLS, CDR2 YYNGEE. The V segment lost 6 bases and the J segment 4 bases; nucleotides outside the gene matches: 7. The CDR3 sequence: CASTAGTSPTGELFF. CDR3 nucleotides: TGTGCCAGCACGGCTGGGACTAGCCCCACCGGGGAGCTGTTTTTT. The complete variable domain, with remaining parts taken from reference TRBV9 and TRBJ2-2, reads DSGVTQTPKHLITATGQRVTLRCSPRSGDLSVYWYQQSLDQGLQFLIQYYNGEERAKGNILERFSAQQFPDLHSELNLSSLELGDSALYFCASTAGTSPTGELFFGEGSRLTVL.

The chain employs TRBV10-2 and TRBJ1-1; D unresolved. In germline, CDR1 is WSHSY, CDR2 SAAADI. The CDR3 loop spans 13 amino acids. V shed 4 bases and J shed 4 bases, with 10 bases lying between them. CDR3 protein: CASSGARGTEAFF. The CDR3 bases are TGCGCCAGCAGTGGGGCGCGTGGCACTGAAGCTTTCTTT.

This chain links TRBV23-1 with TRBJ2-2; a weak D match, TRBD1 (7 bases). TRBV23-1 is recorded as an ORF, its role being uncertain. The V and J ends lost 8 bases and 5 bases respectively, with 12 bases between them. The CDR3 length is 13 residues. The chain's CDR3 is CASGGGRTGELFF. DNA for the CDR3: TGCGCCAGCGGAGGGGGCCGGACCGGGGAGCTGTTTTTT.

This clone was counted only a few times. The genes are TRBV28 and TRBJ1-1; weak D call: TRBD1 (6 bases). This CDR3 comprises 12 residues. In germline, CDR1 is MDHEN, CDR2 SYDVKM. Trimming left V 5 bases short and J 11 bases short, with 15 bases between. The CDR3 reads CASSPPQGKAFF. The CDR3 DNA follows: TGTGCCAGCAGTCCCCCCCAGGGGAAGGCTTTCTTT.

V usage is TRBV27 and J usage is TRBJ2-7, with 8 nucleotides matching TRBD2. CDR3 size: 17 residues. V was clipped by 4 bases and J by 2 bases; unmatched bases: 13. Per germline, CDR1 MNHEY and CDR2 SMNVEV (reference sequence). The CDR3 is CASSSPFNSGNPYEQYF. The CDR3 coding sequence is TGTGCCAGCAGTTCTCCCTTTAATAGCGGGAATCCCTACGAGCAGTACTTC.

This clone showed up just a few times. CDR3 sequence reads: CATSDQPTSTDTQYF. In DNA, the CDR3 is TGTGCCACCTCGGATCAACCCACTAGCACAGATACGCAGTATTTT. This chain connects TRBV5-4 to TRBJ2-3; D remains unclear. Germline V CDR1 and CDR2: SGHNT, YYREEE (reference sequence). Deletions cut 9 bases from V and 0 bases from J, with 17 bases between. This CDR3 comprises 15 residues.

This clone was seen a handful of times. This sequence joins TRBV2 and TRBJ1-2; the match to TRBD1 covers 8 bases. The CDR3 is made up of 13 amino acids. Per the germline V gene, CDR1 is SNHLY and CDR2 is FYNNEI. After removal of 7 bases from V and 6 bases from J, the junction contained 7 bases not matched to a gene. The DNA of the CDR3 is TGTGCCAGCACCATAGACAGGGGCCATGGCTACACCTTC. It codes for CASTIDRGHGYTF. Full variable domain (rest looked up from reference TRBV2 and TRBJ1-2): EPEVTQTPSHQVTQMGQEVILRCVPISNHLYFYWYRQILGQKVEFLVSFYNNEISEKSEIFDDQFSVERPDGSNFTLKIRSTKLEDSAMYFCASTIDRGHGYTFGSGTRLTVV.

This clone was picked up a small number of times. The genes are TRBV28 and TRBJ1-3, with 8 bases fitting TRBD1. This CDR3 is 14 amino acids long. V was pared by 7 bases and J by 4 bases, with 6 bases of the junction left unmatched. Germline assignment: CDR1 MDHEN and CDR2 SYDVKM. CDR3: CASTMTGVGNTIYF. CDR3 coding DNA: TGTGCCAGCACCATGACAGGGGTCGGAAACACCATATATTTT.

Details on this clone: Distinct nucleotide sequences in the sample also encode this CDR3. The V and J genes are TRBV29-1 and TRBJ2-5; 8 bases map to TRBD2. V lost 2 bases and J lost 9; bases outside the gene matches: 8. In germline, CDR1 is SQVTM, CDR2 ANQGSEA. This CDR3 comprises 13 residues. The CDR3, as DNA: TGCAGCGTTGAAATGCGCGGCGGGAGGTCCCAGTACTTC. Translating it yields CSVEMRGGRSQYF.

The genes are TRBV30 and TRBJ1-2; D ambiguous. The CDR3 runs 14 residues. Trimming took off 1 base at V and 0 bases at J, with 9 bases between the two ends. CDR1 and CDR2 (germline): GTSNPN, SVGIG (reference sequence). The CDR3 loop is CAWSGGRANYGYTF. In DNA form, the CDR3 reads TGTGCCTGGAGTGGGGGTAGAGCTAACTATGGCTACACCTTC. The variable domain in full, completed from reference TRBV30 and TRBJ1-2, reads SQTIHQWPATLVQPVGSPLSLECTVEGTSNPNLYWYRQAAGRGLQLLFYSVGIGQISSEVPQNLSASRPQDRQFILSSKKLLLSDSGFYLCAWSGGRANYGYTFGSGTRLTVV.

The chain carries TRBV5-8 and TRBJ1-3; a possible D gene is TRBD1 (6 bases). Deletions cut 1 base from V and 1 base from J, with 15 bases between. The CDR3 loop spans 17 amino acids. Germline assignment: CDR1 SGHTS and CDR2 YDEGEE. This chain's CDR3 is CASSLYYGDNSGNTIYF. The CDR3 nucleotides are TGTGCCAGCAGCTTGTATTACGGGGACAATTCTGGAAACACCATATATTTT.

This clone appeared once. The chain links TRBV19 to TRBJ2-2; the D gene is possibly TRBD1 (5 bases). The germline CDR1 and CDR2 sequences are LNHDA and SQIVND (reference sequence). This CDR3 is 13 amino acids long. With 7 bases removed from V and 0 bases from J, the gap between germline ends came to 6 bases. The CDR3 sequence is CASKQANTGELFF. DNA for the CDR3: TGTGCCAGTAAACAGGCGAACACCGGGGAGCTGTTTTTT.

The chain couples TRBV12-5 to TRBJ2-3; 9 nucleotides line up with TRBD1. The CDR3 covers 15 residues. Germline loops: CDR1 LGHNT, CDR2 FRNRAP. Losses at the gene ends were 1 base for V and 5 bases for J; bases not matched to a gene: 4. The CDR3 DNA is TGTGCTAGTGGTTTGGGACAGGGGGAAGTAGATACGCAGTATTTT. It specifies CASGLGQGEVDTQYF. The full variable domain, with the rest looked up from reference TRBV12-5 and TRBJ2-3, is DARVTQTPRHKVTEMGQEVTMRCQPILGHNTVFWYRQTMMQGLELLAYFRNRAPLDDSGMPKDRFSAEMPDATLATLKIQPSEPRDSAVYFCASGLGQGEVDTQYFGPGTRLTVL.

This chain links TRBV18 with TRBJ1-5, with 7 bases identical to TRBD1. The junction had 1 base not matched to a gene; V was cut back by 1 base and J by 4 bases. Germline CDR1 is KGHSH and CDR2 is LQKENI. The CDR3 covers 14 residues. The CDR3 nucleotides read TGTGCCAGCTCACCACAGGGACAGAATCAGCCCCAGCATTTT. Protein product: CASSPQGQNQPQHF.

As for this clone: Just one base apart from a much larger clone, this may be a read error. The chain recombines TRBV6-5 with TRBJ2-7; no clear D. CDR1 is MNHEY and CDR2 is SVGAGI in the germline V gene. V was cut by 5 bases and J by 3 bases, with 8 bases left in between. The CDR3 is 12 amino acids. The CDR3 loop reads CASSQDGYEQYF. The DNA for the CDR3 is TGTGCCAGCAGTCAGGACGGCTACGAGCAGTACTTC.

The rearrangement joins TRBV4-1 to TRBJ2-7; D tentatively reads TRBD1 or TRBD2 (5 bases each). The V end lost 2 bases, the J end lost 0 bases, and 14 bases lay between the germline ends. CDR3 length: 16 residues. Germline CDR1 and CDR2: MGHRA and YSYEKL. CDR3 DNA: TGCGCCAGCAGCCAAACCCGGGACGGTTCCTCCTACGAGCAGTACTTC. Its translation: CASSQTRDGSSYEQYF.

This chain uses TRBV2 with TRBJ2-7; 11 bases line up with TRBD2. This CDR3 has 17 amino acids. V shed 5 bases and J 5 bases; nucleotides not matched to a gene: 14. Germline loops: CDR1 SNHLY, CDR2 FYNNEI. As DNA, the CDR3 is TGTGCCAGCAGTCCCCAACTAGCGGGAGTATCCCCCCACGAGCAGTACTTC. This gives the protein CASSPQLAGVSPHEQYF.

This clone has only a few counts. The sample carries other DNA sequences with the same CDR3. This chain joins TRBV5-1 and TRBJ2-1, with 10 nucleotides matching TRBD2. V trimming: 4 bases; J trimming: 3 bases; junction bases outside the gene matches: 4. Germline V gene lookup returns CDR1 SGHRS and CDR2 YFSETQ. The CDR3 length is 15 residues. For the CDR3, the DNA is TGCGCCAGCAGCCTCTCTAGCGGGAGCTACAATGAGCAGTTCTTC. This sequence encodes CASSLSSGSYNEQFF.

The V and J genes are TRBV2 and TRBJ2-2, with D hard to call. Trimming took off 4 bases at V and 6 bases at J, with 6 bases between the two ends. The CDR3 totals 12 residues. Germline V CDR1 and CDR2: SNHLY, FYNNEI. CDR3 nucleotide sequence: TGTGCCAGCAGTGGGACGGCCGGGGAGCTGTTTTTT. It codes for CASSGTAGELFF.

This rearrangement joins TRBV10-3 to TRBJ2-5; perhaps TRBD2 as D (5 bases). The J call is in doubt because the DNA end fits TRBJ2-7 better. This CDR3 spans 15 amino acids. Looked up from germline, CDR1 is ENHRY and CDR2 is SYGVKD. CDR3 DNA sequence: TGTGCCATCAGTGAGTCAACTAGTGGGAAATACGAGCAGTACTTC. Translation: CAISESTSGKYEQYF.

The chain links TRBV5-1 to TRBJ2-7; 9 positions match TRBD1. The CDR3 contains 15 residues. J gave up 5 bases and V 0 bases, and 6 bases lay outside the gene matches. The germline V gene has CDR1 SGHRS and CDR2 YFSETQ. The CDR3 bases are TGCGCCAGCAGCTTGGGGGACAGGGATCTGAACGAGCAGTACTTC. Residues: CASSLGDRDLNEQYF.

The chain couples TRBV5-5 to TRBJ2-5, with unresolved D. From germline, CDR1 is SGHKS and CDR2 YYEKEE (reference sequence). V was shortened by 0 bases and J by 1 base, with 16 bases between the two germline ends. This CDR3 spans 17 amino acids. The CDR3 coding sequence is TGTGCCAGCAGCTTGGCACAGACACCAAGGGCCCAAGAGACCCAGTACTTC. This sequence encodes CASSLAQTPRAQETQYF.